In its sample, the clone carrying this T cell receptor (beta chain) was seen a few times. The antigen is undetermined. TCRdb re-derived calls from the RT-PCR reads in MiXCR, one entry per CDR3 protein. The table shows 750,000 to 850,000 distinct CDR3 sequences, with roughly 18% occurring only once. The data were taken from a study of response to subunit inactivated influenza vaccine. General observations from the study: New T cells are recruited in small numbers by each seasonal influenza vaccination, according to the authors' suggestion.

Germline lookup yields CDR1 SQVTM and CDR2 ANQGSEA. The ends lost 5 bases at V and 7 bases at J; junction bases unmatched: 12. The CDR3 totals 14 residues. The V gene is TRBV29-1, the J gene TRBJ1-2, with TRBD1 identical over 8 bases. This receptor was obtained from a man aged 45 to 65 who received an inactivated influenza vaccine. Source: PBMCs from blood, taken around 5 days after vaccination. The CDR3 sequence: CSVLGGRGLSGYTF. CDR3 nucleotides: TGCAGCGTTCTTGGTGGCAGGGGGCTCTCTGGCTACACCTTC.